The 5 T cell receptor beta chains listed next were all sequenced from one sample in a study of shared clonotypes between healthy human individuals (dated by TCRdb to 2019 to 2021). The library was made by the immunoSEQ multiplex PCR assay. In TCRdb, the immuneACCESS table is reduced to in-frame sequences with V and J assigned. These tables do not hold every clone; where another copy was compared, an unresolved V gene accounts for under half, and the others remain unexplained. For this sample there are about 2 million clones; just under 95% appear just once. About 1.1% of the sample is taken by the ten largest. CD8 naive samples consisted of CD45RO-negative cells that were positively selected for CCR7, yielding a CD45RA+CCR7+ population without TemRA cells. Sequenced sample: naive CD8+ T cells sorted from blood. Taken with the paper, the label for cell subset or site translates to: CD45RA+CCR7+. The receptors were sampled from a young man in good health.

This clone was counted a single time. The chain has TRBV7-2 and TRBJ2-7; D ambiguous. Germline V gene lookup returns CDR1 SGHTA and CDR2 FQGNSA. The V gene lost 4 bases and the J gene lost 1 base, with 11 bases spanning the gap. The CDR3 covers 14 residues. CDR3: CASSYETRSYEQYF. The CDR3 nucleotides read TGTGCCAGCAGCTACGAGACTCGATCCTACGAGCAGTACTTC.

The chain is built from TRBV5-1 and TRBJ1-3; D not certain. This CDR3 is 15 amino acids long. Per germline, CDR1 SGHRS and CDR2 YFSETQ. Trimming pared 4 bases from V and 0 bases from J, leaving 11 bases between. CDR3 DNA sequence: TGCGCCAGCAGCGAGGACGTTTACTCTGGAAACACCATATATTTT. This codes for CASSEDVYSGNTIYF. The full variable domain, with the rest looked up from reference TRBV5-1 and TRBJ1-3, is KAGVTQTPRYLIKTRGQQVTLSCSPISGHRSVSWYQQTPGQGLQFLFEYFSETQRNKGNFPGRFSGRQFSNSRSEMNVSTLELGDSALYLCASSEDVYSGNTIYFGEGSWLTVV.

The chain recombines TRBV27 with TRBJ1-2; D remains unclear. Germline CDR1 and CDR2: MNHEY and SMNVEV (reference sequence). V shed 0 bases and J shed 1 base, with 12 bases lying between them. CDR3 length equals 16 residues. This CDR3 is CASSLSAGKSNYGYTF. CDR3 sequence (DNA): TGTGCCAGCAGTTTATCGGCAGGAAAGAGTAACTATGGCTACACCTTC.

The J gene is TRBJ2-1, the V gene TRBV14; D might be TRBD2 (8 bases). The CDR3 has 17 amino acids. V gave up 1 base and J gave up 10 bases, with 23 bases separating them. The germline V gene has CDR1 SGHDN and CDR2 FVKESK. This CDR3 reads CASSQGRQAGARGEQFF. Here the CDR3 DNA reads TGTGCCAGCAGCCAAGGGCGGCAAGCGGGGGCCAGGGGGGAGCAGTTCTTC.

This clone is a singleton in its sample. The sample has other DNA sequences that encode this CDR3 too. This chain joins TRBV4-1 and TRBJ2-5; D not resolved. In germline, CDR1 is MGHRA, CDR2 YSYEKL. There are 14 residues in the CDR3. V gave up 0 bases and J gave up 4 bases, with 9 bases separating them. DNA of the CDR3: TGCGCCAGCAGCCAAGATCCGGGCGCAGAGACCCAGTACTTC. Protein: CASSQDPGAETQYF.